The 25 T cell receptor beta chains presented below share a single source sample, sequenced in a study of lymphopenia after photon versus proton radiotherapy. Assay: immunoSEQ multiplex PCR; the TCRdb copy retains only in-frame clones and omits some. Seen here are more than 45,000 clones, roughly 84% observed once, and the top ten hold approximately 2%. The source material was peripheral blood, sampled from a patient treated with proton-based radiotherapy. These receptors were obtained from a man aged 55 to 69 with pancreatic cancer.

This chain's CDR3 is CTSSQVFTDSHESYGYTF. The DNA of the CDR3 is TGCACCAGCAGCCAAGTTTTCACAGACTCCCATGAGAGCTATGGCTACACCTTC. This chain connects TRBV1 to TRBJ1-2. TRBV1 is termed a pseudogene. This CDR3 spans 18 amino acids.

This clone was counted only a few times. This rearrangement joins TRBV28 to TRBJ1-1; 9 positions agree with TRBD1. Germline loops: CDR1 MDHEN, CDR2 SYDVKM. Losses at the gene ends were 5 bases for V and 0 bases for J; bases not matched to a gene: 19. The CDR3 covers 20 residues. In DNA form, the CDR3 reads TGTGCCAGCAGTGCAGGACAGGGGTTTACTCTGGGAGGTATGAACACTGAAGCTTTCTTT. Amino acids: CASSAGQGFTLGGMNTEAFF. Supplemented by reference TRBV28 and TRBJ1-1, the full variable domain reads DVKVTQSSRYLVKRTGEKVFLECVQDMDHENMFWYRQDPGLGLRLIYFSYDVKMKEKGDIPEGYSVSREKKERFSLILESASTNQTSMYLCASSAGQGFTLGGMNTEAFFGQGTRLTVV.

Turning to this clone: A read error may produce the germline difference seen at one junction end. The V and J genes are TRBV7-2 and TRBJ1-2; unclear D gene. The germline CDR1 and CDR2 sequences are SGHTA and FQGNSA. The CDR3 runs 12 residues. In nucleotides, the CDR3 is TGTGCCAGCAGGTATACAAACGGGCCTCCGATCTTC. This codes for CASRYTNGPPIF.

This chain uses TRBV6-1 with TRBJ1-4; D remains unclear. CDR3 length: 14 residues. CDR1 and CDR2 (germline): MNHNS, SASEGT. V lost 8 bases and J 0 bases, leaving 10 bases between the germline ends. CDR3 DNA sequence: TGTGCCAGCCGCTCCGCCCCAACTAATGAAAAACTGTTTTTT. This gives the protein CASRSAPTNEKLFF.

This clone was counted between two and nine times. CDR3 in amino acids: CASSAGQPNEKLFF. CDR3 in DNA: TGTGCCAGCAGTGCGGGACAGCCTAATGAAAAACTGTTTTTT. V is TRBV6-1 and J is TRBJ1-4, with 7 bases that match TRBD1. V was pared by 4 bases and J by 3 bases, with 2 bases of the junction left unmatched. The CDR3 sequence is 14 residues long. The V gene's germline CDR1 is MNHNS and CDR2 SASEGT.

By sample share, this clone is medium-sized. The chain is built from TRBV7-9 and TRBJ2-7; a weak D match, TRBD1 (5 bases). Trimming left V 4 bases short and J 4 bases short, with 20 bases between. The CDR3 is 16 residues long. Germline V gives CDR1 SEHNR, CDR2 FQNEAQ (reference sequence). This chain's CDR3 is CASSSPLVGVGYEQYF. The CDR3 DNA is TGTGCCAGCAGCTCTCCCCTCGTAGGGGTCGGGTACGAGCAGTACTTC. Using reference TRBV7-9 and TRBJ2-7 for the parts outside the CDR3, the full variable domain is DTGVSQNPRHKITKRGQNVTFRCDPISEHNRLYWYRQTLGQGPEFLTYFQNEAQLEKSRLLSDRFSAERPKGSFSTLEIQRTEQGDSAMYLCASSSPLVGVGYEQYFGPGTRLTVT.

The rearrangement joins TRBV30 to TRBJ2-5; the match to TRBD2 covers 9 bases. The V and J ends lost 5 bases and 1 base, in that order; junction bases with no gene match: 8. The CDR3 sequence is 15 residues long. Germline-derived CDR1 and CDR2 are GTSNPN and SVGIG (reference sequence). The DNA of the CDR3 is TGTGCCTGGGGCCTTAGCGGGGGCCTCCAAGAGACCCAGTACTTC. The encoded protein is CAWGLSGGLQETQYF. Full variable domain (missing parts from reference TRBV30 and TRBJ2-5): SQTIHQWPATLVQPVGSPLSLECTVEGTSNPNLYWYRQAAGRGLQLLFYSVGIGQISSEVPQNLSASRPQDRQFILSSKKLLLSDSGFYLCAWGLSGGLQETQYFGPGTRLLVL.

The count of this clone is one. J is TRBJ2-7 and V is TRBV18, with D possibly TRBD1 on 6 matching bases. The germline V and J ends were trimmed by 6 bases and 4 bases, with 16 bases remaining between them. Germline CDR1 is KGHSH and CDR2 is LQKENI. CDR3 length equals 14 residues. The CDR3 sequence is CASSPAQGSYEQYF. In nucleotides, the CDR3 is TGTGCCAGCTCTCCGGCACAGGGTTCGTACGAGCAGTACTTC.

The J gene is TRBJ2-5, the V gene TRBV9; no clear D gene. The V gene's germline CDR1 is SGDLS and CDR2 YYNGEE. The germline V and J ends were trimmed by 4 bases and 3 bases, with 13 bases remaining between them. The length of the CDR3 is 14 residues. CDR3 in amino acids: CASSFRHNEETQYF. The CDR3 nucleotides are TGTGCCAGCAGCTTTAGACACAATGAAGAGACCCAGTACTTC.

CDR3 DNA: TGTGCCAGTAGTCCCCTGGCTGGAGGGGGGGGCTACACCTTC. Amino acids: CASSPLAGGGGYTF. V and J are TRBV19 and TRBJ1-2; D perhaps matches TRBD1 (6 bases). Germline CDR1 is LNHDA and CDR2 is SQIVND (reference sequence). Trimming removed 5 bases at V and 8 bases at J, with 18 bases between. This CDR3 contains 14 residues.

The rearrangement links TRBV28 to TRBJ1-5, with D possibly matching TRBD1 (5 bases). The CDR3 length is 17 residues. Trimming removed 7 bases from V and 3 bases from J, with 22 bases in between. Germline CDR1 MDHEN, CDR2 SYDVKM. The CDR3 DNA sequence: TGTGCCAGCACTTCCTATCCAGGGTTTAGCGACAATCAGCCCCAGCATTTT. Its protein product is CASTSYPGFSDNQPQHF.

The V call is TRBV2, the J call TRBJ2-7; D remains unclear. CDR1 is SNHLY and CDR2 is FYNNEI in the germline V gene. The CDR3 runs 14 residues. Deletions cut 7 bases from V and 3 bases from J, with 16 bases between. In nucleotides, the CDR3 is TGTGCCAGCACAGCCGACCCCCCGGGCTACGAGCAGTACTTC. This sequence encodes CASTADPPGYEQYF.

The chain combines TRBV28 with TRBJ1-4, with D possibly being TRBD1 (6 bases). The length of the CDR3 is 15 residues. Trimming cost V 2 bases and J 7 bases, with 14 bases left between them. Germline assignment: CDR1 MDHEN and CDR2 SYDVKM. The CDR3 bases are TGTGCCAGCAGTTTACCGGGGGGCGCCGGTGAAAAACTGTTTTTT. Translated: CASSLPGGAGEKLFF.

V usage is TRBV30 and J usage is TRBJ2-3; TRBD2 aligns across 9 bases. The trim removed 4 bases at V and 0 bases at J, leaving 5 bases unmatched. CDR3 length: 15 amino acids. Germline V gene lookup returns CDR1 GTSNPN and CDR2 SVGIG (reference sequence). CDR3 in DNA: TGTGCCTGGAAGGCTAGCGGGACGAGCACAGATACGCAGTATTTT. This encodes CAWKASGTSTDTQYF.

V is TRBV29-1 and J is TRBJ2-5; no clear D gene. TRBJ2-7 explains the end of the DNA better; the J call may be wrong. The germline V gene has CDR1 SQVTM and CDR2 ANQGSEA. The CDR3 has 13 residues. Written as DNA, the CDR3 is TGCAGCGTTGAGGTCCACGGTGTTTACGAGCAGTACTTC. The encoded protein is CSVEVHGVYEQYF.

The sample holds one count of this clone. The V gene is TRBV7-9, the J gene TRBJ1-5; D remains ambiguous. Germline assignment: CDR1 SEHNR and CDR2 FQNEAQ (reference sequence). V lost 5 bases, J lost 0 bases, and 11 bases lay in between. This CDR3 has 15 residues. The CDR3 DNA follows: TGTGCCAGCAGCCCTAACAGCGGTAGCAATCAGCCCCAGCATTTT. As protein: CASSPNSGSNQPQHF.

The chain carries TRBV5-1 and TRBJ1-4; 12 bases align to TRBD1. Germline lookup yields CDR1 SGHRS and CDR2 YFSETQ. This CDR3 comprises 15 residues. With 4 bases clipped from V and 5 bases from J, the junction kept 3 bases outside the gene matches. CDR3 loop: CASSGTGGTNEKLFF. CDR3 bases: TGCGCCAGCAGCGGGACAGGGGGCACGAATGAAAAACTGTTTTTT.

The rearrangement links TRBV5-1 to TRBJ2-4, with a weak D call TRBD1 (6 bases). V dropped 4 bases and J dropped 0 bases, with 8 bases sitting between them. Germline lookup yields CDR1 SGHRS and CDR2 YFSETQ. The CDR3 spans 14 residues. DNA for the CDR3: TGCGCCAGCAGCCAACAGGGAGCCAAAAACATTCAGTACTTC. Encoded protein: CASSQQGAKNIQYF. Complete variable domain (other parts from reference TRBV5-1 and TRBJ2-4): KAGVTQTPRYLIKTRGQQVTLSCSPISGHRSVSWYQQTPGQGLQFLFEYFSETQRNKGNFPGRFSGRQFSNSRSEMNVSTLELGDSALYLCASSQQGAKNIQYFGAGTRLSVL.

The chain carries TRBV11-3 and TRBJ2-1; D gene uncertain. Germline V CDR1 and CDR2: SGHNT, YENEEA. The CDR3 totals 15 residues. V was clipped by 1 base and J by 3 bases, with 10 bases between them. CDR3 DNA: TGTGCCAGCAGCTTAGGTCTGGGAAACTACAATGAGCAGTTCTTC. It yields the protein CASSLGLGNYNEQFF.

In nucleotides, the CDR3 is TGTGCCAGCAGCGCCCGGCCGGGAGTGGTCTACGAGCAGTACTTC. It specifies CASSARPGVVYEQYF. This chain connects TRBV7-2 to TRBJ2-7; D is possibly TRBD2 (6 bases). Germline V gene lookup returns CDR1 SGHTA and CDR2 FQGNSA. Trimming stripped 5 bases from V and 3 bases from J, with 17 bases between. The CDR3 has 15 residues.

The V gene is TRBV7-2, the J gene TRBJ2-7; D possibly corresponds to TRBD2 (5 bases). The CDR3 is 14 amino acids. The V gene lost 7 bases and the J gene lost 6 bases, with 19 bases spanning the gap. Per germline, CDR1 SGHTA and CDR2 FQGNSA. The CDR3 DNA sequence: TGTGCCAGCACCCAGCGGCTCCGGGTCGGCGAGCAGTACTTC. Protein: CASTQRLRVGEQYF.

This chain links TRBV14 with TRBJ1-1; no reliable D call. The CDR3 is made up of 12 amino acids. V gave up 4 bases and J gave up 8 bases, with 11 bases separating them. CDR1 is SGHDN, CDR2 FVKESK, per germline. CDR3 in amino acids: CASSPFPGEAFF. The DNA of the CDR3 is TGTGCCAGCAGCCCGTTCCCAGGAGAAGCTTTCTTT.

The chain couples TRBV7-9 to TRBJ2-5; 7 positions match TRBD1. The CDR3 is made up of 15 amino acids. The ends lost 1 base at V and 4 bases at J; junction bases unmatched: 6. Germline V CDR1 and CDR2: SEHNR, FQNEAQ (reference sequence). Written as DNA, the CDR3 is TGTGCCAGCAGCTTAGTTATGGGACAGATAGAGACCCAGTACTTC. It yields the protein CASSLVMGQIETQYF.

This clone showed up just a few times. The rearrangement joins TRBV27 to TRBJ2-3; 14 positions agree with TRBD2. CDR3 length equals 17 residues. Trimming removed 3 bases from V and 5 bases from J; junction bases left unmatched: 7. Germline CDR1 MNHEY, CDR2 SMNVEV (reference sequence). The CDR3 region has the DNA TGTGCCAGCAGTTTGACTAGCGGGAGGGTGCGGGGAGATACGCAGTATTTT. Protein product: CASSLTSGRVRGDTQYF.

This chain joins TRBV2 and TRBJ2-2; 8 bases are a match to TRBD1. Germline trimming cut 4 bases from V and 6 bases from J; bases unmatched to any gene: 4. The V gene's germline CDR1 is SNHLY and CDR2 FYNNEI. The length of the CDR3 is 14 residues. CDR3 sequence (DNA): TGTGCCAGCAGTGCTCAGGGGGCAGCCGGGGAGCTGTTTTTT. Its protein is CASSAQGAAGELFF.